The clone carrying this T cell receptor (beta chain) was found a few times. This sample is drawn from a study of blood T cells in healthy people across ages. Through a sample-barcoded 5' primer and a J-beta primer mix, a second PCR was run for about 7 to 12 cycles. TCRdb recomputed calls from the 5' RACE reads with MiXCR, one row per CDR3 protein. The repertoire holds 1.5 million to 2 million distinct CDR3 sequences, with 28% as singletons. The CDR3 extends over 14 amino acids. Between the trimmed V and J ends, which lost 2 bases and 1 base, there was a span of 8 bases. The specimen was blood. The receptor was derived from a woman aged 25 to 39 in good health. This sequence joins TRBV12-3 or TRBV12-4 and TRBJ2-5; D is unresolved. The DNA for the CDR3 is TGTGCCAGCAGTTTAATGAGGTCCCAAGAGACCCAGTACTTC. It encodes CASSLMRSQETQYF.